These 12 T cell receptor gamma chains came from one sample sequenced in a study of Vδ1+ human thymocytes. Study outcomes and limitations: Highly polyclonal TRG and TRD repertoires with Gaussian CDR3 length distributions appeared in thymus.

Sequences come from RNA converted to cDNA by reverse transcription. Pooled V-gene forward primers with one constant-region reverse primer generated the CDR3 amplicons by multiplex PCR. TCRdb redid the clone calls on the multiplex PCR reads with CATT. The table has 25,000 to 35,000 gamma-chain clones, more than 15% seen once. Their target antigens are unknown. What was sequenced was Vdelta1+ gamma-delta thymocytes from the thymus. Subset of the sample: FACS-sorted CD3+ TCRalphabeta- TCRVdelta1+ TCRVdelta2- thymocytes. The origin of the receptors is a boy in the first two years of life who had congenital heart surgery.

This clone was seen a handful of times. The rearrangement joins TRGV8 to TRGJP1. Germline CDR1 and CDR2: VENAVY and YDSYNSRV. The CDR3 has 15 residues. V lost 2 bases to trimming and J lost 1 base; unmatched junction nucleotides: 4. DNA for the CDR3: TGTGCCACCTGGGATATGGGTACCACTGGTTGGTTCAAGATATTT. Translating it yields CATWDMGTTGWFKIF.

There are a few counts of this clone. This sequence may be a read error, since a much larger clone differs from it by one base. In the same sample, other DNA sequences code for this CDR3. J is TRGJP2 and V is TRGV2. The J segment lost 6 bases and the V segment lost 1 base, leaving 2 bases of the junction unmatched. The CDR3 spans 13 residues. Germline CDR1 EGSNGY, CDR2 YDSYNSKV. The CDR3 here is CATWDGRDWIKTF. The CDR3 coding sequence is TGTGCCACCTGGGACGGTCGTGATTGGATCAAGACGTTT.

In its sample, this clone was seen a few times. The chain combines TRGV4 with TRGJ1 or TRGJ2. The V gene's germline CDR1 is EGSTGY and CDR2 YDSYTSSV. Unmatched junction bases numbered 8, after V lost 4 bases and J lost 2 bases. This CDR3 spans 14 amino acids. The CDR3 spells CATWDLGDYYKKLF. The CDR3 coding sequence is TGTGCCACCTGGGACCTGGGCGATTATTATAAGAAACTCTTT.

This clone was counted only a few times. The genes are TRGV3 and TRGJ1 or TRGJ2. CDR1 is VTNTFY and CDR2 is YDVSTARD in the germline V gene (reference sequence). V dropped 3 bases and J dropped 8; count of bases not matched to a gene: 4. The CDR3 runs 11 residues. The DNA of the CDR3 is TGTGCCACCTGGGACTTTCATAAGAAACTCTTT. As protein: CATWDFHKKLF.

J is TRGJ1 or TRGJ2 and V is TRGV4. Per the germline V gene, CDR1 is EGSTGY and CDR2 is YDSYTSSV. J was trimmed by 7 bases and V by 5 bases; bases with no gene match: 11. This CDR3 has 13 residues. CDR3 protein: CATWATDPYKKLF. In nucleotides, the CDR3 is TGTGCCACCTGGGCCACGGACCCCTATAAGAAACTCTTT.

The V call is TRGV4, the J call TRGJ1 or TRGJ2. This CDR3 has 14 amino acids. The germline CDR1 and CDR2 sequences are EGSTGY and YDSYTSSV. The V segment lost 3 bases and the J segment 12 bases; nucleotides outside the gene matches: 17. The CDR3 coding sequence is TGTGCCACCTGGGATACTACAACCATAAACGGGAAACTCTTT. Translating it yields CATWDTTTINGKLF.

This clone was recorded a few times. The chain joins TRGV9 to TRGJ1 or TRGJ2. The germline V gene has CDR1 GITISATS and CDR2 ISYDGTV (reference sequence). This CDR3 is built from 9 residues. The junction had 3 bases not matched to a gene; V was cut back by 4 bases and J by 12 bases. In nucleotides, the CDR3 is TGTGCCTTGTGGGACGGGAAACTCTTT. This translates into CALWDGKLF.

This clone came up a few times. The chain couples TRGV9 to TRGJ1 or TRGJ2. Germline CDR1 GITISATS, CDR2 ISYDGTV (reference sequence). The CDR3 consists of 11 residues. V shed 1 base and J 11 bases; nucleotides not matched to a gene: 5. CDR3 sequence: CALWEVFEKLF. The CDR3, as DNA: TGTGCCTTGTGGGAGGTTTTTGAGAAACTCTTT.

This clone came up a few times. The chain carries TRGV5 and TRGJ1 or TRGJ2. Germline trimming cut 0 bases from V and 7 bases from J; bases unmatched to any gene: 6. Germline values: CDR1 VINAFY, CDR2 YDVSNSKD. CDR3 size: 13 residues. The CDR3 loop is CATWDRRLYKKLF. Written as DNA, the CDR3 is TGTGCCACCTGGGACAGGCGTCTGTATAAGAAACTCTTT.

The chain is built from TRGV4 and TRGJ1 or TRGJ2. V lost 4 bases to trimming and J lost 0 bases; unmatched junction nucleotides: 6. Germline CDR1 EGSTGY, CDR2 YDSYTSSV. The CDR3 is 14 amino acids. CDR3 DNA sequence: TGTGCCACCTGGGACGCCGTGAATTATTATAAGAAACTCTTT. Its protein is CATWDAVNYYKKLF.

This clone showed up just a few times. Other DNA sequences within the sample encode an identical CDR3. V is TRGV9 and J is TRGJ1 or TRGJ2. The length of the CDR3 is 14 residues. From germline, CDR1 is GITISATS and CDR2 ISYDGTV (reference sequence). With V trimmed by 2 bases and J by 3 bases, 7 bases remained unmatched. Written as DNA, the CDR3 is TGTGCCTTGTGGGAGGCGGCTCTTTATTATAAGAAACTCTTT. Its translation is CALWEAALYYKKLF.

This clone was seen more than once but under ten times. Other DNA sequences from this sample encode an identical CDR3 as well. This sequence joins TRGV9 and TRGJP. Germline values: CDR1 GITISATS, CDR2 ISYDGTV (reference sequence). The CDR3 extends over 17 amino acids. V was pared by 0 bases and J by 3 bases, with 2 bases of the junction left unmatched. As DNA, the CDR3 is TGTGCCTTGTGGGAGGTGTTGCAAGAGTTGGGCAAAAAAATCAAGGTATTT. Its protein is CALWEVLQELGKKIKVF.